This TCR beta chain was retrieved from a study of cytomegalovirus exposure and HLA in healthy donors. As for the study in general: The platform used for the 95 to 150 validation repertoires matched that of the roughly 720 first-cohort repertoires, a later analysis reported. Study observations and caveats: A few CMV-associated chains were confirmed in vitro to be specific for CMV antigens. Rarity held for most TCR sequences, but there were some public TCRs that occurred in many donors. According to the study, roughly 160 TCR beta chains were cytomegalovirus-associated.

The CDR3 spans 16 residues. The germline V gene has CDR1 SGHTA and CDR2 FQGTGA. V was clipped by 2 bases and J by 4 bases; unmatched bases: 6. Points on this clone: What it recognizes is unknown.

Using immunoSEQ multiplex PCR, the repertoire was profiled, and TCRdb retains in-frame clones only, with some absent. Among 150,000 to 200,000 clones listed, 89% were seen once. Sequencing used PBMCs. This clonotype originated in a man younger than 35 in good health and CMV-seropositive. The chain recombines TRBV7-3 with TRBJ2-2; 8 nucleotides agree with TRBD1. In DNA form, the CDR3 reads TGTGCCAGCAGCTTAGATCCAGGGGGCGTCACCGGGGAGCTGTTTTTT. Its protein is CASSLDPGGVTGELFF.